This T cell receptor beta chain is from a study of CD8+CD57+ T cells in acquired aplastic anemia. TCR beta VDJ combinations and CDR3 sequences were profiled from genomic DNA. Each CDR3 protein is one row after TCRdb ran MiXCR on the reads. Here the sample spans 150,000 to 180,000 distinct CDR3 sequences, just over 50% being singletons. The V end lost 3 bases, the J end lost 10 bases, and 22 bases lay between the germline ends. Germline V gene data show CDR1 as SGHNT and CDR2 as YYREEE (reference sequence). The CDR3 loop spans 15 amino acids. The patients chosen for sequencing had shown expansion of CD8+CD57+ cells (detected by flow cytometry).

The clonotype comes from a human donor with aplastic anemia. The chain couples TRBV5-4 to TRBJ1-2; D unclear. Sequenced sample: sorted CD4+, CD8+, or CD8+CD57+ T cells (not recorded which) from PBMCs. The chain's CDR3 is CASSSYKATRDDYTF. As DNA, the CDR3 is TGTGCCAGCAGCTCGTACAAGGCTACCCGGGATGACTACACCTTC. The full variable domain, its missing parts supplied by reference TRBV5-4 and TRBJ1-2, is ETGVTQSPTHLIKTRGQQVTLRCSSQSGHNTVSWYQQALGQGPQFIFQYYREEENGRGNFPPRFSGLQFPNYSSELNVNALELDDSALYLCASSSYKATRDDYTFGSGTRLTVV.